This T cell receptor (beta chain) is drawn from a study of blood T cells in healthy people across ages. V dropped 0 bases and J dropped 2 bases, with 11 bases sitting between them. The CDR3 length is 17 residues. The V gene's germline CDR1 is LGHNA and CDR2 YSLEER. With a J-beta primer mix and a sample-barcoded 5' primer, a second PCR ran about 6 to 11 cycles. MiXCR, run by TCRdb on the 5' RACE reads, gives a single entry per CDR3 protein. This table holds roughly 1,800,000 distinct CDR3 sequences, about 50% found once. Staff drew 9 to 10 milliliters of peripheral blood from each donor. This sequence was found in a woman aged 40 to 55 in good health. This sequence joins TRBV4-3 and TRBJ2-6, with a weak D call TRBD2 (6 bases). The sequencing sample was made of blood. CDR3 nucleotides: TGCGCCAGCAGCCAAGATGGGACTCCAGCTGGGGCCAACGTCCTGACTTTC. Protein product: CASSQDGTPAGANVLTF.